This T cell receptor beta chain was recovered during a study of blood T cell repertoires in COVID-19. Study context: The cDNA or gDNA used as material had been derived from T cells, B-cell-depleted T cells, or PBMCs.

As handled by the study authors: Nucleated cell counts were estimated from reference gene primer amplification. Profiling relied on immunoSEQ multiplex PCR, and the TCRdb table lists in-frame clones only, not all of them. The V and J calls and the clone size are those of that table, but D and trimming were determined from the DNA. The table lists hundreds of thousands of clones, nearly 90% of them singletons, with around 1% in the top ten. Input material: PBMCs or T cells enriched from blood (not recorded which). The TCR comes from a woman in her 30s who had recovered from COVID-19.

The CDR3 sequence: CATSRDRTDQFF. The CDR3 coding sequence is TGTGCCACCAGCAGAGATAGGACAGATCAGTTCTTC. This chain connects TRBV15 to TRBJ2-1, with D possibly being TRBD1 (6 bases). The V and J ends lost 0 bases and 13 bases respectively, with 10 bases between them. Germline CDR1 is LNHNV and CDR2 is YYDKDF (reference sequence). CDR3 length equals 12 residues.